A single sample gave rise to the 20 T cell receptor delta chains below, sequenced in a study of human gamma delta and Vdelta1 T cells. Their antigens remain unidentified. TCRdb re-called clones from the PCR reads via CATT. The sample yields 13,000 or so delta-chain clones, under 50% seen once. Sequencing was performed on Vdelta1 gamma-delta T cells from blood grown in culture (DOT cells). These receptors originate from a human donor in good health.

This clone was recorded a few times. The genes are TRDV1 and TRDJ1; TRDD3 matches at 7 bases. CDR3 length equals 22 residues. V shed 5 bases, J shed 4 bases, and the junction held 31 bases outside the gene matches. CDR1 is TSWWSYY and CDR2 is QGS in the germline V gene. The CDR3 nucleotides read TGTGCTCTTGGGTCTCCAGGGGACCCTCGGGAATGGGGGAAGGTGGTAGGCGATAAACTCATCTTT. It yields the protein CALGSPGDPREWGKVVGDKLIF.

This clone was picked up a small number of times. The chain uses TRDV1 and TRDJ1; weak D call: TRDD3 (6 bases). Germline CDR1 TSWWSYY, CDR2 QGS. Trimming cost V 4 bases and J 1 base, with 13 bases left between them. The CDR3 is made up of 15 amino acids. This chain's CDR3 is CALGVFLDTTDKLIF. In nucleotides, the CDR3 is TGTGCTCTTGGGGTTTTTCTGGATACCACCGATAAACTCATCTTT.

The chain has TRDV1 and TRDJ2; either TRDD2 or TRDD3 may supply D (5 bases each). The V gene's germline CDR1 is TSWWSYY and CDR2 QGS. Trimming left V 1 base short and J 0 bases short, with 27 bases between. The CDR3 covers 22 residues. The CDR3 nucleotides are TGTGCTCTTGGGGAACCGGCCTTCTTAACACGGGGGGCCCTCACTTTGACAGCACAACTCTTCTTT. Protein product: CALGEPAFLTRGALTLTAQLFF.

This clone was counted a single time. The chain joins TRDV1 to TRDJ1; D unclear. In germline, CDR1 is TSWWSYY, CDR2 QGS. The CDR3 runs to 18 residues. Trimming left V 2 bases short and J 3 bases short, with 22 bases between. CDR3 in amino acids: CALGEGRSQSLFADKLIF. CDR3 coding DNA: TGTGCTCTTGGGGAAGGTCGGAGCCAGTCTCTGTTCGCCGATAAACTCATCTTT.

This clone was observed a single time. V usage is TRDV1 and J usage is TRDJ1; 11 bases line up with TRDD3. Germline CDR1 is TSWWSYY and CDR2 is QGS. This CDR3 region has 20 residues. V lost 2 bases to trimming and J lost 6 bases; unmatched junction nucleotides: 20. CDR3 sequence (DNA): TGTGCTCTTGGGGAAACCGCTACGTCTGTGCTGGGGGATACATGGCATAAACTCATCTTT. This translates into CALGETATSVLGDTWHKLIF.

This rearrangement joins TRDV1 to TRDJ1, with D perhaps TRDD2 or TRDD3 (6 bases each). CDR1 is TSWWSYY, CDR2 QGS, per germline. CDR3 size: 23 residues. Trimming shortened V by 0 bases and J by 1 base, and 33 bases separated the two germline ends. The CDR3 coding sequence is TGTGCTCTTGGGGAACTTAGGCCTTCCCCCATTGGGTGGGGGCCCAGGATCACCGATAAACTCATCTTT. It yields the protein CALGELRPSPIGWGPRITDKLIF.

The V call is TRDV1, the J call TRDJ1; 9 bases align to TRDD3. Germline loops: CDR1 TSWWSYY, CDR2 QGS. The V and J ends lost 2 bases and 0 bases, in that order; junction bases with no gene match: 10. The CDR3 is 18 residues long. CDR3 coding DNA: TGTGCTCTTGGGGAATTCCGTACTGGGGGACCGTACACCGATAAACTCATCTTT. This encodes CALGEFRTGGPYTDKLIF.

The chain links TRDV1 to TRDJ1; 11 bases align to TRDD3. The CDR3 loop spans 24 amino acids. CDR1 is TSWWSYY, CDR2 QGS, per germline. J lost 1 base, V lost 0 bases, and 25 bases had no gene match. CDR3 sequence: CALGELSMYNGVLGDIPTTDKLIF. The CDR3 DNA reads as TGTGCTCTTGGGGAACTATCTATGTACAACGGGGTACTGGGGGATATCCCTACCACCGATAAACTCATCTTT.

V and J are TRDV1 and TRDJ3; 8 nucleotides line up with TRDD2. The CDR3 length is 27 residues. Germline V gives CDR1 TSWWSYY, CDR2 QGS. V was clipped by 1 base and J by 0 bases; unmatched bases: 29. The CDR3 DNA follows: TGTGCTCTTGGGGAACGGGCGTCACCCCTCTTCCTACGAAGGGAAATGATGCACTCCTGGGACACCCGACAGATGTTTTTC. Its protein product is CALGERASPLFLRREMMHSWDTRQMFF.

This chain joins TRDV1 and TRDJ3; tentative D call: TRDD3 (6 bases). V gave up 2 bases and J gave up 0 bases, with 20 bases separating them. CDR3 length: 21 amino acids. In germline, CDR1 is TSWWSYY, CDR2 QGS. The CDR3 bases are TGTGCTCTTGGGGAAAATTGGGGGCTGGGGACCACCTCCTGGGACACCCGACAGATGTTTTTC. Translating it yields CALGENWGLGTTSWDTRQMFF.

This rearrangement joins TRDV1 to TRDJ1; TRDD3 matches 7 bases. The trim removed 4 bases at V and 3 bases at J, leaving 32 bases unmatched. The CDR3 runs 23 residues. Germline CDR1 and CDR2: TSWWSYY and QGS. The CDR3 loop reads CALGAYLPSWGWQRAGGSDKLIF. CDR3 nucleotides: TGTGCTCTTGGGGCCTATTTGCCTTCTTGGGGGTGGCAGAGGGCTGGGGGCTCCGATAAACTCATCTTT.

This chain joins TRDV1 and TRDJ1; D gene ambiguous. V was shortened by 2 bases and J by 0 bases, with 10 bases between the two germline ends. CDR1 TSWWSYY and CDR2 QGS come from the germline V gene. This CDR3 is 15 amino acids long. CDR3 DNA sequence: TGTGCTCTTGGGGAAGAACTTAGGGACACCGATAAACTCATCTTT. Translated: CALGEELRDTDKLIF.

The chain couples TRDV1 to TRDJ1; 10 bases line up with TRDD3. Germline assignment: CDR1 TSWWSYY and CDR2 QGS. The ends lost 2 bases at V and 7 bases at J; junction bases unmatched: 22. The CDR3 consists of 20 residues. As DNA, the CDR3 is TGTGCTCTTGGGGAAATTCATCGAAAGGGGGGATACGCGAAGGAGGGTAAACTCATCTTT. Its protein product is CALGEIHRKGGYAKEGKLIF.

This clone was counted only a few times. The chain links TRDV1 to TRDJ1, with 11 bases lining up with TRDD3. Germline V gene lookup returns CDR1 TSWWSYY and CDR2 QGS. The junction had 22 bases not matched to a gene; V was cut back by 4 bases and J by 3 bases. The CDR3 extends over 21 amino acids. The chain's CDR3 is CALGARAFPVLGDTGADKLIF. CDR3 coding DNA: TGTGCTCTTGGGGCGCGGGCCTTCCCCGTTCTGGGGGATACTGGGGCCGATAAACTCATCTTT.

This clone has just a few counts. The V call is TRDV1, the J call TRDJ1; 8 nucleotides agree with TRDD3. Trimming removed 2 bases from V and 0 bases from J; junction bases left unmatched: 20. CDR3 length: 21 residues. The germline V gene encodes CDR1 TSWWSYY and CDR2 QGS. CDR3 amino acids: CALGEGSPGYWGVTYTDKLIF. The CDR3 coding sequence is TGTGCTCTTGGGGAAGGCTCCCCAGGGTACTGGGGGGTAACGTACACCGATAAACTCATCTTT.

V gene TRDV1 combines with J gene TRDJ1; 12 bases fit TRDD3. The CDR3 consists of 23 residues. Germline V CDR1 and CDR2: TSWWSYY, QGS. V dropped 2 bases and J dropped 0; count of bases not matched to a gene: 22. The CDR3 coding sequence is TGTGCTCTTGGGGAAACCTACGGACCCCCGTACTGGGGGATACAGGGGTACACCGATAAACTCATCTTT. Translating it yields CALGETYGPPYWGIQGYTDKLIF.

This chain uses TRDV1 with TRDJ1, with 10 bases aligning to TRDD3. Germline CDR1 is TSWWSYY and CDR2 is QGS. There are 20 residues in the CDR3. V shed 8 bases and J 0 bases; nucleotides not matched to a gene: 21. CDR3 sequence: CALFSYRVLGDPPYTDKLIF. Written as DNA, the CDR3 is TGTGCTCTTTTTTCCTACCGGGTACTGGGGGATCCCCCGTACACCGATAAACTCATCTTT.

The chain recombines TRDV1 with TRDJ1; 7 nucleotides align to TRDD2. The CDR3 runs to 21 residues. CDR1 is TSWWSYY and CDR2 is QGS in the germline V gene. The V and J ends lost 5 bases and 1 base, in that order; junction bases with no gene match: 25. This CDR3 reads CALGFNSYPPSSRTGTDKLIF. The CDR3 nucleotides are TGTGCTCTTGGGTTTAATTCTTACCCTCCTTCCTCCCGTACTGGCACCGATAAACTCATCTTT.

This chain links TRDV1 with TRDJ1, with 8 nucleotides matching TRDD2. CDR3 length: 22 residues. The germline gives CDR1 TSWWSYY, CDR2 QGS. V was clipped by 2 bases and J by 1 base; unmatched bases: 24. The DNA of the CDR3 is TGTGCTCTTGGGGAAAATCGGTTTATCTTCCTACGTGATGAGGACTCCACCGATAAACTCATCTTT. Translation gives CALGENRFIFLRDEDSTDKLIF.

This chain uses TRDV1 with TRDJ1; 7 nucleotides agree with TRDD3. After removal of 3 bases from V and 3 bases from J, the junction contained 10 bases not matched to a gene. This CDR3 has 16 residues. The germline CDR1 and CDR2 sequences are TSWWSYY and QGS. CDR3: CALGEIYRTGADKLIF. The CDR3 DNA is TGTGCTCTTGGGGAGATATACCGGACTGGGGCCGATAAACTCATCTTT.